Listed here are 28 T cell receptor beta chains from one sample, sequenced in a study of human T cells and chemical hapten exposure. TCRdb itself ran the RACE reads through MiXCR, one entry per CDR3 protein. The sample includes tens of thousands of distinct CDR3 sequences, 10% to 15% of them seen just once. Documented time point: patch test 3, about 24 weeks after DPC sensitization. Stated treatment: therapeutic diphenylcyclopropenone sensitization with weekly scalp DPC. The sample was whole blood, taken in connection with sensitization to the hapten diphenylcyclopropenone (DPC). The receptor set was obtained from a woman aged 45 to 65 with alopecia areata. Some clones in this sample may be carry-over from other donors' samples.

V gene TRBV19 combines with J gene TRBJ1-5; D is unclear. The V and J ends lost 1 base and 7 bases respectively, with 8 bases between them. Germline values: CDR1 LNHDA, CDR2 SQIVND (reference sequence). The CDR3 runs 13 residues. The CDR3 loop reads CASSIGAEQPQHF. The DNA of the CDR3 is TGTGCCAGTAGTATAGGGGCGGAGCAGCCCCAGCATTTT.

The sample holds many counts of this clonotype. The chain carries TRBV29-1 and TRBJ1-1; TRBD1 agrees at 10 bases. The CDR3 totals 13 residues. V lost 6 bases and J lost 5; bases outside the gene matches: 6. The V gene's germline CDR1 is SQVTM and CDR2 ANQGSEA. The chain's CDR3 is CSVGGTGVTEAFF. In nucleotides, the CDR3 is TGCAGCGTCGGCGGGACAGGGGTGACTGAAGCTTTCTTT.

In its sample, this clonotype was seen a few times. The chain joins TRBV29-1 to TRBJ2-3; maybe TRBD2 (5 bases). V lost 3 bases to trimming and J lost 4 bases, with 14 bases between them. The CDR3 has 14 amino acids. Germline V CDR1 and CDR2: SQVTM, ANQGSEA. DNA for the CDR3: TGCAGCGTTGATCTTTTTAAGGGAGCAGATACGCAGTATTTT. This gives the protein CSVDLFKGADTQYF.

The chain couples TRBV29-1 to TRBJ2-3; D unresolved. From germline, CDR1 is SQVTM and CDR2 ANQGSEA. The CDR3 loop spans 13 amino acids. V dropped 7 bases and J dropped 2 bases, with 13 bases sitting between them. The CDR3 DNA reads as TGCAGCGCCGCCTCCGAGAACACAGATACGCAGTATTTT. Its translation: CSAASENTDTQYF.

V is TRBV28 and J is TRBJ1-6, with a tentative D call TRBD1 (6 bases). This CDR3 has 14 amino acids. Germline values: CDR1 MDHEN, CDR2 SYDVKM. Trimming shortened V by 7 bases and J by 6 bases, and 13 bases separated the two germline ends. The CDR3 DNA is TGTGCCAGCATCCTACAGGGATCTAATTCACCCCTCCACTTT. The encoded protein is CASILQGSNSPLHF.

This clonotype was detected a few times. The J gene is TRBJ2-7, the V gene TRBV10-3; D could derive from TRBD1 or TRBD2 (7 bases each). The CDR3 is 15 residues long. V was pared by 6 bases and J by 2 bases, with 17 bases between. Germline loops: CDR1 ENHRY, CDR2 SYGVKD. The CDR3 DNA follows: TGTGCCATCAGCAGAAGAGCGGGGACAGCCTACGAGCAGTACTTC. This sequence encodes CAISRRAGTAYEQYF.

The rearrangement uses TRBV21-1 and TRBJ2-1; the table gives TRBD2 as D, unverified against the DNA. TRBV21-1 is a pseudogene segment. There are 18 residues in the CDR3. CDR3 sequence (DNA): TGTGCCAGCCGATCCGGGACTAGCGGGAGGAACTACTACAATGAGCAGTTCTTC. It is translated as CASRSGTSGRNYYNEQFF.

There are many counts of this clonotype. Here the CDR3 reads CASSLGSSGTGAQYF. CDR3 in DNA: TGTGCCAGCAGCTTGGGTTCTAGCGGGACGGGGGCGCAGTATTTT. This chain connects TRBV5-4 to TRBJ2-3; 9 bases are a match to TRBD2. The V and J ends lost 0 bases and 10 bases, in that order; junction bases with no gene match: 9. Germline V gene data show CDR1 as SGHNT and CDR2 as YYREEE (reference sequence). The CDR3 length is 15 residues.

This clonotype was seen a handful of times. This chain links TRBV5-6 with TRBJ1-2; D unresolved. There are 14 residues in the CDR3. Trimming pared 4 bases from V and 1 base from J, leaving 11 bases between. Looked up from germline, CDR1 is SGHDT and CDR2 is YYEEEE. This CDR3 reads CASSPVQVNYGYTF. Here the CDR3 DNA reads TGTGCCAGCAGCCCGGTCCAGGTTAACTATGGCTACACCTTC. The full variable domain, rest sourced from reference TRBV5-6 and TRBJ1-2, is DAGVTQSPTHLIKTRGQQVTLRCSPKSGHDTVSWYQQALGQGPQFIFQYYEEEERQRGNFPDRFSGHQFPNYSSELNVNALLLGDSALYLCASSPVQVNYGYTFGSGTRLTVV.

This clonotype was detected only a few times. The V call is TRBV30, the J call TRBJ2-3; unclear D gene. The CDR3 length is 12 residues. From germline, CDR1 is GTSNPN and CDR2 SVGIG (reference sequence). The germline V and J ends were trimmed by 2 bases and 6 bases, with 9 bases remaining between them. CDR3: CAWSLLEDTQYF. CDR3 sequence (DNA): TGTGCCTGGAGTCTCCTAGAGGATACGCAGTATTTT.

J is TRBJ2-3 and V is TRBV7-8; weak D call: TRBD1 (5 bases). Germline lookup yields CDR1 SGHVS and CDR2 FQNEAQ. V was trimmed by 5 bases and J by 4 bases, leaving 10 bases between them. The CDR3 totals 13 residues. CDR3 region: CASSGLGADTQYF. Written as DNA, the CDR3 is TGTGCCAGCAGCGGCCTAGGGGCAGATACGCAGTATTTT.

There are many counts of this clonotype. V gene TRBV12-3 or TRBV12-4 combines with J gene TRBJ2-3; D is ambiguous. This CDR3 has 11 residues. The V end lost 1 base, the J end lost 5 bases, and 1 base lay between the germline ends. DNA for the CDR3: TGTGCCAGCAGTTTAGGAGATACGCAGTATTTT. Its translation is CASSLGDTQYF.

This clonotype occurred many times. This chain's CDR3 is CASSPLGTSDNEQFF. The CDR3 DNA reads as TGTGCCAGCAGTCCCTTGGGGACTAGCGACAATGAGCAGTTCTTC. The chain employs TRBV6-2 or TRBV6-3 and TRBJ2-1; 10 bases line up with TRBD2. CDR3 length: 15 residues. The germline V gene has CDR1 MNHEY and CDR2 SVGEGT. With 5 bases clipped from V and 5 bases from J, the junction kept 6 bases outside the gene matches.

The CDR3 nucleotides are TGTGCCAGCAGCCAAGCGGGTGCTGAGCAGTTCTTC. Translating gives CASSQAGAEQFF. The J gene is TRBJ2-1, the V gene TRBV7-9, with D perhaps TRBD2 (6 bases). This CDR3 contains 12 residues. V was trimmed by 5 bases and J by 9 bases, leaving 11 bases between them. CDR1 is SEHNR, CDR2 FQNEAQ, per germline (reference sequence).

The chain has TRBV5-1 and TRBJ1-3; D unclear. Germline loops: CDR1 SGHRS, CDR2 YFSETQ. CDR3 length equals 14 residues. V was cut by 2 bases and J by 2 bases, with 8 bases left in between. CDR3 nucleotides: TGCGCCAGCAGCTTCGGAGGCACTGGAAACACCATATATTTT. The encoded protein is CASSFGGTGNTIYF.

This clonotype occurred many times. The chain uses TRBV7-2 and TRBJ2-3; D tentatively fits TRBD1 or TRBD2 (6 bases each). The length of the CDR3 is 15 residues. In germline, CDR1 is SGHTA, CDR2 FQGNSA. V shed 0 bases and J shed 6 bases, with 13 bases lying between them. The CDR3 here is CASSLAWGAQDTQYF. The CDR3 nucleotides are TGTGCCAGCAGCTTAGCATGGGGGGCGCAGGATACGCAGTATTTT.

This clonotype was seen many times. The V and J genes are TRBV18 and TRBJ1-1; 10 nucleotides match TRBD1. CDR3 length: 15 residues. Germline lookup yields CDR1 KGHSH and CDR2 LQKENI. V lost 5 bases to trimming and J lost 6 bases; unmatched junction nucleotides: 9. The CDR3 nucleotides are TGTGCCAGCTCATCGAGACAGGGGGCCTTCGCTGAAGCTTTCTTT. Its translation is CASSSRQGAFAEAFF.

V usage is TRBV6-1 and J usage is TRBJ1-5; no clear D gene. Germline V CDR1 and CDR2: MNHNS, SASEGT. Trimming took 6 bases from V and 4 from J, leaving 7 bases between them. This CDR3 is built from 12 residues. As DNA, the CDR3 is TGTGCCAGCAGAGCTCCGAATCAGCCCCAGCATTTT. This sequence encodes CASRAPNQPQHF.

This clonotype was seen only a few times. The chain joins TRBV5-1 to TRBJ2-3; D remains unclear. The CDR3 runs 15 residues. Trimming took off 0 bases at V and 5 bases at J, with 13 bases between the two ends. Germline V gene data show CDR1 as SGHRS and CDR2 as YFSETQ. The CDR3 coding sequence is TGCGCCAGCAGCTTGGACTCAAAAAAAGGAGATACGCAGTATTTT. It is translated as CASSLDSKKGDTQYF.

This chain connects TRBV19 to TRBJ2-3; D not certain. Looked up from germline, CDR1 is LNHDA and CDR2 is SQIVND (reference sequence). Trimming removed 5 bases from V and 3 bases from J, with 15 bases in between. There are 15 residues in the CDR3. The CDR3 coding sequence is TGTGCCAGTAGTGCCGAGCGAAAGAGTACAGATACGCAGTATTTT. Its protein is CASSAERKSTDTQYF.

The chain carries TRBV28 and TRBJ2-1; no definite D call. V was cut by 7 bases and J by 7 bases, with 20 bases left in between. CDR1 is MDHEN, CDR2 SYDVKM, per germline. CDR3 length: 15 residues. DNA of the CDR3: TGTGCCAGCACCCGAAGCCCCGTCCCCGGGAATGAGCAGTTCTTC. This encodes CASTRSPVPGNEQFF.

This rearrangement joins TRBV7-2 to TRBJ2-3; no firm D call. This CDR3 has 13 residues. Germline CDR1 reads SGHTA; CDR2 reads FQGNSA. The V and J ends lost 1 base and 5 bases respectively, with 7 bases between them. The CDR3 DNA reads as TGTGCCAGCAGCTTAGGAAAAGGAGATACGCAGTATTTT. This sequence encodes CASSLGKGDTQYF.

This clonotype has at least ten counts. The chain recombines TRBV7-2 with TRBJ2-2; no reliable D call. Trimming removed 1 base from V and 1 base from J, with 7 bases in between. CDR3 length: 15 residues. Germline V CDR1 and CDR2: SGHTA, FQGNSA. The CDR3 region has the DNA TGTGCCAGCAGCTTAGAATCCAGGAACACCGGGGAGCTGTTTTTT. Amino acid sequence: CASSLESRNTGELFF.

Only a few counts were recorded for this clonotype. The chain couples TRBV4-1 to TRBJ2-7; 8 bases agree with TRBD1. The germline V gene encodes CDR1 MGHRA and CDR2 YSYEKL. CDR3 length: 14 amino acids. Losses at the gene ends were 1 base for V and 5 bases for J; bases not matched to a gene: 4. The CDR3 DNA sequence: TGCGCCAGCAGCCAAGCGGGACAGGTTAACGAGCAGTACTTC. Its protein product is CASSQAGQVNEQYF.

V and J are TRBV9 and TRBJ1-1, with D unclear. CDR3 length: 15 residues. The V gene's germline CDR1 is SGDLS and CDR2 YYNGEE. V was clipped by 0 bases and J by 0 bases, with 9 bases between them. CDR3 protein: CASSVESKMNTEAFF. The CDR3 DNA is TGTGCCAGCAGCGTAGAGTCTAAAATGAACACTGAAGCTTTCTTT.

The chain links TRBV4-1 to TRBJ2-5; D might be TRBD2 (6 bases). V lost 2 bases to trimming and J lost 9 bases, with 22 bases between them. The CDR3 extends over 16 amino acids. Germline assignment: CDR1 MGHRA and CDR2 YSYEKL. In nucleotides, the CDR3 is TGCGCCAGCAGCCAACCCGGGACTGGTACCAAGTGGTCCCAGTACTTC. Amino acid sequence: CASSQPGTGTKWSQYF.

Of note for this clonotype: A read error may produce the germline difference seen at one junction end. The genes are TRBV12-3 or TRBV12-4 and TRBJ2-5, with D perhaps matching TRBD1 or TRBD2 (5 bases each). The CDR3 is made up of 17 amino acids. Here the CDR3 reads CASSRDRTPLNKEIQYF. The CDR3 nucleotides are TGTGCCAGCAGCCGGGACCGCACCCCCCTCAACAAAGAGATCCAGTACTTC.

This clonotype was seen ten or more times. The chain has TRBV20-1 and TRBJ2-7, with D possibly being TRBD1 (7 bases). CDR1 is DFQATT, CDR2 SNEGSKA, per germline (reference sequence). This CDR3 is built from 16 residues. V dropped 6 bases and J dropped 1 base, with 22 bases sitting between them. CDR3 nucleotide sequence: TGCAGTGCCACATCCCAGGGGGGCGGGCTTTCCTACGAGCAGTACTTC. Protein product: CSATSQGGGLSYEQYF.